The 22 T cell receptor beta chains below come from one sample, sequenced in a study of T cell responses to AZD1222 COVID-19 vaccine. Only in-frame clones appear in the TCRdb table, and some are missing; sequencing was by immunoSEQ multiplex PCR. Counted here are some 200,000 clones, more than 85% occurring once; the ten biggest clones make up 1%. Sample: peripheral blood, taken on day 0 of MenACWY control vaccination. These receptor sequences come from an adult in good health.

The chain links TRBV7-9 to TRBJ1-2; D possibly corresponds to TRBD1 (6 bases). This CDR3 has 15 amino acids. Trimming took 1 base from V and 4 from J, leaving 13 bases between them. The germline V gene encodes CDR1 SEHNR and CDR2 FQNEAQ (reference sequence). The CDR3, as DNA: TGTGCCAGCAGCTTAGAGCGGGCAGGGGTCTATGGCTACACCTTC. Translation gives CASSLERAGVYGYTF.

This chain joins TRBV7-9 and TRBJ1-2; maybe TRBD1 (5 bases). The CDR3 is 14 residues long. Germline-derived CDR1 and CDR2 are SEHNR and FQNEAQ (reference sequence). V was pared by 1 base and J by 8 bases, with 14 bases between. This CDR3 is CASSLDQTAVGYTF. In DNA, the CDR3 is TGTGCCAGCAGCTTAGATCAGACAGCGGTGGGCTACACCTTC. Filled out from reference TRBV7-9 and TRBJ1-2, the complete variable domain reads DTGVSQNPRHKITKRGQNVTFRCDPISEHNRLYWYRQTLGQGPEFLTYFQNEAQLEKSRLLSDRFSAERPKGSFSTLEIQRTEQGDSAMYLCASSLDQTAVGYTFGSGTRLTVV.

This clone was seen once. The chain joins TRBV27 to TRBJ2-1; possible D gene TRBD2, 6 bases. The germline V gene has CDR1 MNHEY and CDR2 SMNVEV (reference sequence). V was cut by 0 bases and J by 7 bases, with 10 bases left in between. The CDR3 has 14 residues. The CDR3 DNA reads TGTGCCAGCAGTTTATCGGCGGGAATTAATGAGCAGTTCTTC. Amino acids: CASSLSAGINEQFF.

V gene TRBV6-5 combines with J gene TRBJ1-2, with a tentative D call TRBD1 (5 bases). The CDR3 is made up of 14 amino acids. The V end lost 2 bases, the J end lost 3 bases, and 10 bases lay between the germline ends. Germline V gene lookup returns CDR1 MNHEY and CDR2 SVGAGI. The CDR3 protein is CASSYRREDYGYTF. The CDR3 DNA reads TGTGCCAGCAGTTACCGCAGGGAGGACTATGGCTACACCTTC.

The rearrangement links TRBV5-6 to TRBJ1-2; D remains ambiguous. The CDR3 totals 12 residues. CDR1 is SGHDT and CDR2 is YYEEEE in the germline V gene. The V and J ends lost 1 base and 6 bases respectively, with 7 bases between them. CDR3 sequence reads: CASSLRENGYTF. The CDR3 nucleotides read TGTGCCAGCAGCTTGAGGGAGAATGGCTACACCTTC.

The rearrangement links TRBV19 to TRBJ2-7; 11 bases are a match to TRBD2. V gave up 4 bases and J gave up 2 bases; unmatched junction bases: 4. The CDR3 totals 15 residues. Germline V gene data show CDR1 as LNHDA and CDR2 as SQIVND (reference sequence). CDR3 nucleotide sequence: TGTGCCAGTAGTAGGACTAGCGGGCCCACCTACGAGCAGTACTTC. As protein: CASSRTSGPTYEQYF.

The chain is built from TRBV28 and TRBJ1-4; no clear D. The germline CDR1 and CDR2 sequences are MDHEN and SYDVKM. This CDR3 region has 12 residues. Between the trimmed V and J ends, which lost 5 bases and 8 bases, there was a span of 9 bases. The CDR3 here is CASSPPGEKLFF. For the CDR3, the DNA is TGTGCCAGCAGTCCCCCCGGGGAAAAACTGTTTTTT.

The CDR3 DNA sequence: TGTGCCAGCAGCCAAACACAGGGTAGTGGCTACACCTTC. This sequence encodes CASSQTQGSGYTF. V and J are TRBV3-1 (or the pseudogene TRBV3-2) and TRBJ1-2, with a weak D call TRBD1 (6 bases). V was shortened by 2 bases and J by 7 bases, with 11 bases between the two germline ends. This CDR3 spans 13 amino acids. Germline V gene sequence: CDR1 LGHDT, CDR2 YNNKEL (reference sequence).

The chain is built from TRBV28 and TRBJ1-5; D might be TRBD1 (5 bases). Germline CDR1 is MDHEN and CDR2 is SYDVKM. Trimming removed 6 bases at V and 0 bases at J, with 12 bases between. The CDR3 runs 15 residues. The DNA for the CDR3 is TGTGCCAGCAGCCATGGGACGGCTAGCAATCAGCCCCAGCATTTT. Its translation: CASSHGTASNQPQHF.

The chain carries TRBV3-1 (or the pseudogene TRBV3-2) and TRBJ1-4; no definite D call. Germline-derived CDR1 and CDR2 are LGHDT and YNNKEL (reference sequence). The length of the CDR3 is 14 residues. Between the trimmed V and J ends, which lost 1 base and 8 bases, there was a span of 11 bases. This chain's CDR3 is CASSQGGGREKLFF. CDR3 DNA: TGTGCCAGCAGCCAAGGAGGAGGACGGGAAAAACTGTTTTTT.

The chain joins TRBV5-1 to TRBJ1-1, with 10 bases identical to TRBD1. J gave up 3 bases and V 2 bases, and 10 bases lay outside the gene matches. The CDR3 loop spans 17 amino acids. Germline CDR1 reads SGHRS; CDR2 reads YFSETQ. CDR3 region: CASSFATGQGIYTEAFF. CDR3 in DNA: TGCGCCAGCAGCTTCGCGACGGGACAGGGGATTTACACTGAAGCTTTCTTT.

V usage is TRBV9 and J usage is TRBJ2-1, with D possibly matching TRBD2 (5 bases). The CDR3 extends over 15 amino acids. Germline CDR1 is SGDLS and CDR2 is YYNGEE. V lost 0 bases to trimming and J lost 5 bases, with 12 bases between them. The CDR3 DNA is TGTGCCAGCAGCGTAGGACTATCAGTGAACAATGAGCAGTTCTTC. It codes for CASSVGLSVNNEQFF.

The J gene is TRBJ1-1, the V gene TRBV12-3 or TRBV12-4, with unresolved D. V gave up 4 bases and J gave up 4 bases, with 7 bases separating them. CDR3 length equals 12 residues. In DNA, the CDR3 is TGTGCCAGCAGTTCGGGAAGCACTGAAGCTTTCTTT. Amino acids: CASSSGSTEAFF.

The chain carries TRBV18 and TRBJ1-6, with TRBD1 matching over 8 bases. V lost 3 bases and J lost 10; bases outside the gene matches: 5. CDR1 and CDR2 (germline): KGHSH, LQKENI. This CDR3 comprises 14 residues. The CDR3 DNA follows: TGTGCCAGCTCACCGGGACAGGTAACGTCACCCCTCCACTTT. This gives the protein CASSPGQVTSPLHF.

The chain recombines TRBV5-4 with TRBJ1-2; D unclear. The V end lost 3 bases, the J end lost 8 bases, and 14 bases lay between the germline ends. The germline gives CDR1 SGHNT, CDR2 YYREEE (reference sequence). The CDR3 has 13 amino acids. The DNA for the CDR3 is TGTGCCAGCAGCTCCTGGGGTATGGGGGGCTACACCTTC. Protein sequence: CASSSWGMGGYTF. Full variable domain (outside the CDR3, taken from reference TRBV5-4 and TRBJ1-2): ETGVTQSPTHLIKTRGQQVTLRCSSQSGHNTVSWYQQALGQGPQFIFQYYREEENGRGNFPPRFSGLQFPNYSSELNVNALELDDSALYLCASSSWGMGGYTFGSGTRLTVV.

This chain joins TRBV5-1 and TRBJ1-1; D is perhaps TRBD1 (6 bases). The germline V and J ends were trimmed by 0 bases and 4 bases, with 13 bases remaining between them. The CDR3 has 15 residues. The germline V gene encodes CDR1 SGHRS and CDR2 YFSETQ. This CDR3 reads CASSLEGGLGTEAFF. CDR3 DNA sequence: TGCGCCAGCAGCTTGGAGGGGGGGCTCGGCACTGAAGCTTTCTTT.

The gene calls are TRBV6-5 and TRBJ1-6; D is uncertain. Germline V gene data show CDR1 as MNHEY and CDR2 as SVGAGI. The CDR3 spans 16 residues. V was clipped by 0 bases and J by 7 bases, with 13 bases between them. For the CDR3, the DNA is TGTGCCAGCAGTTACTCAGCTTTGGCGCACAATTCACCCCTCCACTTT. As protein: CASSYSALAHNSPLHF.

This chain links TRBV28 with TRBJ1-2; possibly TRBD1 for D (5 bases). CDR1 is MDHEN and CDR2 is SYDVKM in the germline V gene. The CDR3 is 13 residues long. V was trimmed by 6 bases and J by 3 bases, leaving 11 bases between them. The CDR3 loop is CASSLGTYYGYTF. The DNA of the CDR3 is TGTGCCAGCAGCTTAGGGACCTACTATGGCTACACCTTC.

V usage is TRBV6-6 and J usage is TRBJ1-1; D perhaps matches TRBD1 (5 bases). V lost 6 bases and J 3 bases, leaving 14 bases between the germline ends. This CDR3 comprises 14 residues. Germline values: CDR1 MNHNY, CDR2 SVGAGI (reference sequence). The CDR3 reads CASRRTGGDTEAFF. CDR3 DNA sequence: TGTGCCAGCAGACGCACGGGAGGGGACACTGAAGCTTTCTTT.

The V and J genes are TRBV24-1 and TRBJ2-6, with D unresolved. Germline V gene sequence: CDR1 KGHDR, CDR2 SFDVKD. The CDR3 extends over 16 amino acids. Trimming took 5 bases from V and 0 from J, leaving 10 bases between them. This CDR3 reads CATSGPLGSGANVLTF. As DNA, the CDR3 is TGTGCCACCAGTGGTCCCTTGGGCTCTGGGGCCAACGTCCTGACTTTC.

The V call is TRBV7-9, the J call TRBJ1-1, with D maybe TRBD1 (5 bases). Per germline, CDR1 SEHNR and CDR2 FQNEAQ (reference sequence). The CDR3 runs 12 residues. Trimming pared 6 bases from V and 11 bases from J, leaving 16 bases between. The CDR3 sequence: CASRREGNRAFF. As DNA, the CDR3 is TGTGCCAGCAGGCGGGAGGGTAACAGGGCTTTCTTT.

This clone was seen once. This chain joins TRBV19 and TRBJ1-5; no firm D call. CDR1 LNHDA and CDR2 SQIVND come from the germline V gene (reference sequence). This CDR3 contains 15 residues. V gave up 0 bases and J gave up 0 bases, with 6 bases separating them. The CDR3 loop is CASSIDAFSNQPQHF. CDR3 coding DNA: TGTGCCAGTAGTATAGACGCCTTTAGCAATCAGCCCCAGCATTTT.